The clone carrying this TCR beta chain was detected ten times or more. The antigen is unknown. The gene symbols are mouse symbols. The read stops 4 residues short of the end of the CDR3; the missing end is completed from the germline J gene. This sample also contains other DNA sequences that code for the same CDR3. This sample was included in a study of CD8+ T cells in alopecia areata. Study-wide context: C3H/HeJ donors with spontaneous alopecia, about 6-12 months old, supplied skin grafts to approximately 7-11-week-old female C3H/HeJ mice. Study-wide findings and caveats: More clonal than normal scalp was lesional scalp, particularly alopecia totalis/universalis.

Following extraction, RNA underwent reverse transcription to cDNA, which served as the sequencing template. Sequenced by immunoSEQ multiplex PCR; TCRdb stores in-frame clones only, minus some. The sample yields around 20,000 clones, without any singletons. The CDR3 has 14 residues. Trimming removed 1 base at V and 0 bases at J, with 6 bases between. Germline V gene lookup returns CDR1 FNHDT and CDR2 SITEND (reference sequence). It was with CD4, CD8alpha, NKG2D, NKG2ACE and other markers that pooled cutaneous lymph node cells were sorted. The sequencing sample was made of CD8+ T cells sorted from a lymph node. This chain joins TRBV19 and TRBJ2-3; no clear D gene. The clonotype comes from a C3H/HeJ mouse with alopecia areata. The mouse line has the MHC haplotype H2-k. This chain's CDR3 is CASSILTSAETLYF. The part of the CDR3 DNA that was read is TGTGCCAGCAGTATACTTACTAGTGCAGAA.